This record concerns one T cell receptor (beta chain) sequence. This sample is part of a study of blood T cell repertoires in COVID-19. V shed 4 bases and J 2 bases; nucleotides not matched to a gene: 8. The CDR3 length is 16 residues. CDR1 is SGHTA, CDR2 FQGTGA, per germline. How the authors handled the data: Amplified reference gene primers provided the basis for estimating nucleated cell counts. The table came from immunoSEQ multiplex PCR; TCRdb's copy has only in-frame clones and leaves some out. D and trimming were read from the DNA, whereas the V and J calls and clone size are those reported in that table. The table includes roughly 100,000 clones, roughly 81% detected once.

V and J are TRBV7-3 and TRBJ2-1; 7 nucleotides match TRBD1. Sequenced input: peripheral blood. This receptor was identified in a man at least 80 years old with COVID-19, enrolled during active disease. CDR3 coding DNA: TGTGCCAGCAGCTCGCCAGGGACAGCAGCCTACAATGAGCAGTTCTTC. Amino acids: CASSSPGTAAYNEQFF.